The rows below give T cell receptor beta chains drawn from one sample of a study of blood T cell repertoires in COVID-19. The data were produced by immunoSEQ multiplex PCR, yet TCRdb's version contains in-frame clones alone and is incomplete. The sample lists hundreds of thousands of clones; around 86% were seen once. Sequenced: peripheral blood. The receptors stem from a woman aged 30 to 39 with active or convalescent COVID-19. Each CDR3 is given with its conserved first and last residue. D genes are given only for firm matches. For some rows the clone size is stated as once, few or many, or as a class when expanded; others skip it.

d_call	v_call	clone_size	j_call	cdr3_nt	cdr3_aa
TRBD2	TRBV18	-	TRBJ2-7	TGTGCCAGCTCATCTAGCGGGAGCCACGAGCAGTACTTC	CASSSSGSHEQYF
TRBD1	TRBV2	-	TRBJ2-2	TGTGCCAGCGCTCGGGACAGACCGACGAACACCGGGGAGCTGTTTTTT	CASARDRPTNTGELFF
-	TRBV27	-	TRBJ1-1	TGTGCCAGCAGTTTAACCTCAGGGGTCAACACTGAAGCTTTCTTT	CASSLTSGVNTEAFF
-	TRBV5-6	-	TRBJ1-1	TGTGCCAGCAGCTATATACAGGGGAACACTGAAGCTTTCTTT	CASSYIQGNTEAFF
TRBD1	TRBV2	once	TRBJ2-3	TGTGCCAGCAGCGCGGACAGGGTGACAGATACGCAGTATTTT	CASSADRVTDTQYF
-	TRBV24-1	-	TRBJ2-5	TGTGCCACCAGTGAGGGGGGAAACCAAGAGACCCAGTACTTC	CATSEGGNQETQYF
-	TRBV5-4	-	TRBJ2-2	TGTGCCAGCAGCTTGAAGGGGATGTACACCGGGGAGCTGTTTTTT	CASSLKGMYTGELFF
-	TRBV12-3/TRBV12-4	-	TRBJ1-5	TGTGCCAGGGTAGGACGGGAGTATCAGCCCCAGCATTTT	CARVGREYQPQHF
-	TRBV6-1	-	TRBJ2-5	TGTGCCAGCAGTGAACCCTCAGGGGAAGAGACCCAGTACTTC	CASSEPSGEETQYF
-	TRBV12-5	-	TRBJ2-5	TGTGCTAGTGGTGAGCGGCTACAAGAGACCCAGTACTTC	CASGERLQETQYF
-	TRBV6-1	-	TRBJ1-2	TGTGCCAGCAGTGAAGGGGAACAGGGATGGTCCTATGGCTACACCTTC	CASSEGEQGWSYGYTF
TRBD1	TRBV29-1	-	TRBJ1-5	TGCAGCGTCGAAACAGGGGGCGGACAGCCCCAGCATTTT	CSVETGGGQPQHF
TRBD2	TRBV30	-	TRBJ2-7	TGTGCCTGGAGGGTAGCGGGGTTCTACGAGCAGTACTTC	CAWRVAGFYEQYF
-	TRBV4-1	-	TRBJ1-2	TGCGCCAGCAGCCAAGACCCGTTTAGCTATGGCTACACCTTC	CASSQDPFSYGYTF
TRBD2	TRBV13	-	TRBJ2-5	TGTGCCAGCAGCGAACAAGCGGGGGCGGAGACCCAGTACTTC	CASSEQAGAETQYF
TRBD1	TRBV5-1	-	TRBJ2-7	TGCGCCAGCAGCTTGGGGACAGGGGGCGAGCAGTACTTC	CASSLGTGGEQYF
TRBD1	TRBV5-4	-	TRBJ1-2	TGTGCCAGCAGCACAGGGGGGGATGGCTACACCTTC	CASSTGGDGYTF
-	TRBV19	-	TRBJ2-6	TGTGCCAGCCGAGCGAATGGGGCCAACGTCCTGACTTTC	CASRANGANVLTF
TRBD1	TRBV7-6	-	TRBJ1-3	TGTGCCAGCAGCCGCGGGACAGGGGACGGAAACACCATATATTTT	CASSRGTGDGNTIYF
TRBD2	TRBV7-2	-	TRBJ2-3	TGTGCCAGCAGCTTAATTGGCGGGGGAGCTACAGATACGCAGTATTTT	CASSLIGGGATDTQYF
TRBD2	TRBV6-5	-	TRBJ2-7	TGTGCCAGCAGTAGCCTAGCGGGAGTCTACGAGCAGTACTTC	CASSSLAGVYEQYF
-	TRBV24-1	-	TRBJ1-1	TGTGCCACCAGTGATTTCGTCGCCAGGGCCACTGAAGCTTTCTTT	CATSDFVARATEAFF
TRBD2	TRBV2	-	TRBJ2-7	TGTGCCAGCAGTGAAAATAGCGGGGGTCCCTACGAGCAGTACTTC	CASSENSGGPYEQYF
-	TRBV10-3	-	TRBJ2-3	TGTGCCATCACGCAGGGGGGTTCGGATACGCAGTATTTT	CAITQGGSDTQYF
TRBD2	TRBV7-2	-	TRBJ2-1	TGTGCCAGCAGCTCGGGACTAGCGGAGCCCATCCACAATGAGCAGTTCTTC	CASSSGLAEPIHNEQFF
-	TRBV21-1	-	TRBJ1-2	TGTGCCAGCAGCAAAGCGCGAAACAGGGGGCGCGGGGGCTACACCTTC	CASSKARNRGRGGYTF